Shown below are 17 T cell receptor beta chains from a single sample sequenced in a study of neurological immune-mediated disorders. TCRdb analysed the 5' RACE reads with MiXCR anew, one entry per CDR3 protein. The sample lists about 50,000 distinct CDR3 sequences, under 3.5% occurring once. Sequenced input: PBMCs. Every receptor here comes from a woman aged 50 to 60 with multiple sclerosis.

The genes are TRBV20-1 and TRBJ2-5, with TRBD2 matching over 11 bases. CDR1 and CDR2 (germline): DFQATT, SNEGSKA (reference sequence). The CDR3 runs to 17 residues. Trimming removed 3 bases from V and 2 bases from J; junction bases left unmatched: 11. The CDR3 sequence is CSASPKVAGGTQETQYF. The CDR3 DNA follows: TGCAGTGCTAGTCCCAAGGTAGCGGGGGGGACGCAAGAGACCCAGTACTTC.

This clonotype was counted ten times or more. The chain carries TRBV7-2 and TRBJ2-1; D gene ambiguous. Between the trimmed V and J ends, which lost 1 base and 7 bases, there was a span of 8 bases. The CDR3 extends over 13 amino acids. The V gene's germline CDR1 is SGHTA and CDR2 FQGNSA. This CDR3 is CASSLVFGNEQFF. The DNA for the CDR3 is TGTGCCAGCAGCTTAGTCTTTGGTAATGAGCAGTTCTTC.

This clonotype was seen repeatedly, ten times or more. The chain has TRBV20-1 and TRBJ2-7; TRBD1 matches at 12 bases. CDR1 is DFQATT and CDR2 is SNEGSKA in the germline V gene (reference sequence). The CDR3 has 13 amino acids. Trimming took 5 bases from V and 4 from J; bases not matched to a gene: 3. The CDR3 protein is CSALGQGAYEQYV. For the CDR3, the DNA is TGCAGTGCTTTGGGACAGGGGGCTTACGAGCAGTACGTC.

This clonotype was observed a handful of times. This may be a read error, as it is one base from a much larger clone. The CDR3 carries no conserved terminal phenylalanine or tryptophan, so it likely arises from a read error. The chain carries TRBV25-1 and TRBJ1-2; D possibly corresponds to TRBD1 (6 bases). The CDR3 totals 15 residues. Trimming pared 3 bases from V and 4 bases from J, leaving 15 bases between. Germline CDR1 MGHDK, CDR2 SYGVNS. The DNA for the CDR3 is TGTGCCAGCAGTGAGACTACAGGGCTCCTCTATGGCTACACCATC. It codes for CASSETTGLLYGYTI.

This clonotype has at least ten counts. The V call is TRBV7-9, the J call TRBJ2-1; D is possibly TRBD2 (6 bases). Germline V gene lookup returns CDR1 SEHNR and CDR2 FQNEAQ (reference sequence). This CDR3 contains 15 residues. Trimming left V 4 bases short and J 0 bases short, with 10 bases between. CDR3 DNA sequence: TGTGCCAGCAGCTCGGGACTCTACTCCTACAATGAGCAGTTCTTC. It specifies CASSSGLYSYNEQFF.

This clonotype was counted ten times or more. The chain joins TRBV20-1 to TRBJ2-3; TRBD2 is a possible D gene (6 bases). The germline gives CDR1 DFQATT, CDR2 SNEGSKA (reference sequence). The CDR3 is 14 amino acids. Trimming pared 7 bases from V and 3 bases from J, leaving 17 bases between. The CDR3 spells CSVMGGAGTDTQYF. CDR3 sequence (DNA): TGCAGTGTTATGGGCGGGGCAGGGACAGATACGCAGTATTTT.

This clonotype was seen at least ten times. This chain links TRBV3-1 with TRBJ1-1; 7 bases agree with TRBD1. V was pared by 6 bases and J by 3 bases, with 4 bases of the junction left unmatched. This CDR3 has 13 amino acids. Germline CDR1 is LGHDT and CDR2 is YNNKEL (reference sequence). This CDR3 is CASSPTGYTEAFF. The DNA for the CDR3 is TGTGCCAGCAGTCCGACAGGGTACACTGAAGCTTTCTTT.

This clonotype was found many times. V is TRBV5-1 and J is TRBJ1-1, with 8 bases fitting TRBD1. The trim removed 3 bases at V and 5 bases at J, leaving 9 bases unmatched. The CDR3 is made up of 15 amino acids. The germline CDR1 and CDR2 sequences are SGHRS and YFSETQ. CDR3 sequence reads: CASSYSTGGGTEAFF. The CDR3 DNA reads as TGCGCCAGCAGCTACTCCACAGGGGGGGGAACTGAAGCTTTCTTT.

In this sample, this clonotype turned up many times. This chain uses TRBV5-4 with TRBJ2-6; possible D gene TRBD1, 5 bases. The CDR3 runs to 19 residues. The germline V and J ends were trimmed by 4 bases and 0 bases, with 20 bases remaining between them. In germline, CDR1 is SGHNT, CDR2 YYREEE (reference sequence). The CDR3 DNA reads TGTGCCAGCAGCCCCTACCAGGGATTCTCTCTCTCTGGGGCCAACGTCCTGACTTTC. As protein: CASSPYQGFSLSGANVLTF. The whole variable domain, remainder taken from reference TRBV5-4 and TRBJ2-6, is ETGVTQSPTHLIKTRGQQVTLRCSSQSGHNTVSWYQQALGQGPQFIFQYYREEENGRGNFPPRFSGLQFPNYSSELNVNALELDDSALYLCASSPYQGFSLSGANVLTFGAGSRLTVL.

This clonotype was counted at least ten times. The chain employs TRBV5-6 and TRBJ2-1; no reliable D call. In germline, CDR1 is SGHDT, CDR2 YYEEEE. The V gene lost 2 bases and the J gene lost 8 bases, with 8 bases spanning the gap. CDR3 length equals 12 residues. The DNA for the CDR3 is TGTGCCAGCAGCTTAAACGTCTATGAGCAGTTCTTC. Residues: CASSLNVYEQFF.

In its sample, this clonotype was seen many times. This chain joins TRBV20-1 and TRBJ2-3, with 9 bases aligning to TRBD2. The V and J ends lost 4 bases and 6 bases, in that order; junction bases with no gene match: 11. The CDR3 loop spans 15 amino acids. CDR1 is DFQATT, CDR2 SNEGSKA, per germline (reference sequence). DNA of the CDR3: TGCAGTGCTATATGGAGTAGCGGGAGCCTGGATACGCAGTATTTT. This gives the protein CSAIWSSGSLDTQYF.

This clonotype occurred many times. The chain combines TRBV27 with TRBJ2-7, with D possibly TRBD1 on 6 matching bases. CDR3 length: 17 residues. Trimming removed 6 bases from V and 3 bases from J, with 24 bases in between. The V gene's germline CDR1 is MNHEY and CDR2 SMNVEV (reference sequence). In nucleotides, the CDR3 is TGTGCCAGCAGCTGTCCGGGACACCTACTTATCCTCTACGAGCAGTACTTC. It translates to CASSCPGHLLILYEQYF.

This clonotype showed up many times. The chain links TRBV7-2 to TRBJ2-5, with TRBD2 identical over 11 bases. The CDR3 totals 16 residues. Germline CDR1 is SGHTA and CDR2 is FQGNSA. Germline trimming cut 5 bases from V and 3 bases from J; bases unmatched to any gene: 8. DNA of the CDR3: TGTGCCAGCAGCCAGAGGGGGACTAGCGGAAAAGAGACCCAGTACTTC. It yields the protein CASSQRGTSGKETQYF.

This clonotype was detected ten times or more. J is TRBJ2-5 and V is TRBV30, with 9 bases matching TRBD2. The CDR3 runs to 14 residues. Germline values: CDR1 GTSNPN, CDR2 SVGIG (reference sequence). Trimming cost V 5 bases and J 1 base; bases outside gene matches: 5. CDR3 DNA sequence: TGTGCCTGGTCCGCGGGAGGGGTCCAAGAGACCCAGTACTTC. Its translation is CAWSAGGVQETQYF.

This clonotype was seen many times. The genes are TRBV7-2 and TRBJ2-3; TRBD1 matches 7 bases. Per the germline V gene, CDR1 is SGHTA and CDR2 is FQGNSA. This CDR3 is built from 13 residues. The junction had 5 bases not matched to a gene; V was cut back by 7 bases and J by 4 bases. CDR3 sequence reads: CASNRGPADTQYF. The CDR3, as DNA: TGTGCCAGCAATAGGGGGCCCGCAGATACGCAGTATTTT.

The sample holds many counts of this clonotype. The chain uses TRBV20-1 and TRBJ1-5; D is possibly TRBD1 (5 bases). The CDR3 sequence is 13 residues long. The V and J ends lost 1 base and 10 bases respectively, with 14 bases between them. CDR1 is DFQATT, CDR2 SNEGSKA, per germline (reference sequence). CDR3 bases: TGCAGTGCTAGAGGAGGTTTTAGGACACCCCAGCATTTT. The encoded protein is CSARGGFRTPQHF.

This clonotype occurred a few times. The chain uses TRBV5-1 and TRBJ1-2, with 10 bases aligning to TRBD1. J lost 6 bases, V lost 3 bases, and 8 bases had no gene match. The CDR3 extends over 15 amino acids. Germline V gene data show CDR1 as SGHRS and CDR2 as YFSETQ. The CDR3 DNA is TGCGCCAGCAGCTCAACCGGGACAGGGGTGAATGGCTACACCTTC. Translation: CASSSTGTGVNGYTF.